The 19 T cell receptor beta chains presented below share a single source sample, sequenced in a study of CD8 T cell repertoires and HIV-1 epitope variants. Generated by immunoSEQ multiplex PCR, the TCRdb table keeps only in-frame clones and is missing some. The data show about 4,800 clones, about three fifths seen once. Their recognized antigens are unknown. Specimen: cultured CD8+ T cells derived from PBMCs. Receptors originate from a male donor with HIV.

The chain has TRBV9 and TRBJ1-1; D not certain. Germline V CDR1 and CDR2: SGDLS, YYNGEE. The CDR3 is made up of 14 amino acids. V lost 4 bases and J lost 4, with 14 bases in between. The CDR3 reads CASSPSGGITEAFF. The CDR3 bases are TGTGCCAGCAGCCCCTCCGGTGGCATCACTGAAGCTTTCTTT.

The chain combines TRBV27 with TRBJ2-3, with D tentatively TRBD2 (5 bases). This CDR3 is 15 amino acids long. The germline V gene has CDR1 MNHEY and CDR2 SMNVEV (reference sequence). V was clipped by 0 bases and J by 1 base, with 8 bases between them. The chain's CDR3 is CASSLSNGGTDTQYF. CDR3 nucleotides: TGTGCCAGCAGTTTATCAAACGGGGGCACAGATACGCAGTATTTT.

Only a few counts were recorded for this clone. This rearrangement joins TRBV27 to TRBJ2-7, with D possibly matching TRBD2 (6 bases). Per germline, CDR1 MNHEY and CDR2 SMNVEV (reference sequence). With 5 bases removed from V and 0 bases from J, the gap between germline ends came to 17 bases. This CDR3 region has 16 residues. CDR3 sequence reads: CASSPLGGLPSYEQYF. The CDR3 coding sequence is TGTGCCAGCAGTCCCCTGGGAGGACTACCCTCCTACGAGCAGTACTTC.

The gene calls are TRBV7-2 and TRBJ2-7; no clear D gene. V was shortened by 1 base and J by 2 bases, with 12 bases between the two germline ends. This CDR3 has 15 residues. Germline V gene data show CDR1 as SGHTA and CDR2 as FQGNSA. CDR3: CASSLGPSKTYEQYF. The CDR3 nucleotides are TGTGCCAGCAGCTTAGGACCCTCGAAGACCTACGAGCAGTACTTC.

The chain recombines TRBV4-1 with TRBJ2-1; 9 positions match TRBD2. The J segment lost 7 bases and the V segment lost 1 base, leaving 5 bases of the junction unmatched. Per germline, CDR1 MGHRA and CDR2 YSYEKL. This CDR3 is 15 amino acids long. In DNA, the CDR3 is TGCGCCAGCAGCCAAGTCGGGACTAGCACAAATGAGCAGTTCTTC. This encodes CASSQVGTSTNEQFF.

CDR3 nucleotides: TGCGCCAGCAGCTTGGGGACAGCGAACACTGAAGCTTTCTTT. It yields the protein CASSLGTANTEAFF. The V and J genes are TRBV5-1 and TRBJ1-1, with D possibly TRBD1 on 6 matching bases. V was shortened by 0 bases and J by 1 base, with 7 bases between the two germline ends. Per the germline V gene, CDR1 is SGHRS and CDR2 is YFSETQ. The CDR3 has 14 amino acids.

This chain links TRBV27 with TRBJ1-2; 7 bases are a match to TRBD1. This CDR3 spans 11 amino acids. The J segment lost 13 bases and the V segment lost 6 bases, leaving 8 bases of the junction unmatched. Looked up from germline, CDR1 is MNHEY and CDR2 is SMNVEV (reference sequence). CDR3: CASSDGTDPTF. As DNA, the CDR3 is TGTGCCAGCAGCGACGGGACAGATCCCACCTTC.

This clone was recorded a few times. The chain combines TRBV10-3 with TRBJ2-2, with no clear D. Germline lookup yields CDR1 ENHRY and CDR2 SYGVKD. V was shortened by 3 bases and J by 5 bases, with 13 bases between the two germline ends. The CDR3 totals 15 residues. The CDR3 DNA follows: TGTGCCATCAGTGAAAATCTAGGCGTTACCGGGGAGCTGTTTTTT. It specifies CAISENLGVTGELFF.

The chain combines TRBV25-1 with TRBJ2-2; no clear D gene. Trimming shortened V by 0 bases and J by 0 bases, and 11 bases separated the two germline ends. The CDR3 runs to 17 residues. The germline V gene has CDR1 MGHDK and CDR2 SYGVNS. The CDR3 reads CASSEYPDGANTGELFF. For the CDR3, the DNA is TGTGCCAGCAGTGAATACCCGGACGGCGCGAACACCGGGGAGCTGTTTTTT.

This rearrangement joins TRBV21-1 to TRBJ1-1. TRBV21-1 is given as a pseudogene. The length of the CDR3 is 15 residues. The CDR3 DNA sequence: TGTGCCAGCAGCAAAGACATGGGGATGAACACTGAAGCTTTCTTT. It encodes CASSKDMGMNTEAFF.

The V gene is TRBV13, the J gene TRBJ2-1; 7 bases agree with TRBD2. CDR1 and CDR2 from the germline V gene are PRHDT and FYEKMQ (reference sequence). Unmatched junction bases numbered 11, after V lost 5 bases and J lost 4 bases. The CDR3 consists of 16 residues. CDR3 bases: TGTGCCAGCAGCGCTACCACAGCGGGAAAGTACAATGAGCAGTTCTTC. Translated, it gives CASSATTAGKYNEQFF.

A remark on this clone: Compared with germline, one end of the junction differs, possibly owing to a read error. The CDR3 region is CASSFLGGVGHEQCF. The CDR3 region has the DNA TGTGCCAGCAGTTTTCTCGGGGGGGTGGGCCACGAGCAGTGCTTC. The rearrangement joins TRBV28 to TRBJ2-7, with 8 nucleotides matching TRBD2. The length of the CDR3 is 15 residues. Germline loops: CDR1 MDHEN, CDR2 SYDVKM. The full variable domain, with the rest looked up from reference TRBV28 and TRBJ2-7, is DVKVTQSSRYLVKRTGEKVFLECVQDMDHENMFWYRQDPGLGLRLIYFSYDVKMKEKGDIPEGYSVSREKKERFSLILESASTNQTSMYLCASSFLGGVGHEQCFGPGTRLTVT.

The V gene is TRBV19, the J gene TRBJ2-1; TRBD2 matches at 7 bases. CDR1 and CDR2 from the germline V gene are LNHDA and SQIVND (reference sequence). V lost 1 base, J lost 6 bases, and 6 bases stayed unmatched. This CDR3 spans 15 amino acids. The CDR3 nucleotides read TGTGCCAGTAGTATAGTAAGCGGGAACCCCAATGAGCAGTTCTTC. Translation gives CASSIVSGNPNEQFF. The variable domain in full, completed from reference TRBV19 and TRBJ2-1, reads DGGITQSPKYLFRKEGQNVTLSCEQNLNHDAMYWYRQDPGQGLRLIYYSQIVNDFQKGDIAEGYSVSREKKESFPLTVTSAQKNPTAFYLCASSIVSGNPNEQFFGPGTRLTVL.

The genes are TRBV15 and TRBJ2-7, with TRBD2 identical over 7 bases. V lost 0 bases and J lost 7; bases outside the gene matches: 6. Germline CDR1 LNHNV, CDR2 YYDKDF (reference sequence). CDR3 size: 14 residues. The CDR3 region has the DNA TGTGCCACCAGCAGAGATGGGGGGGTAGCGGAGCAGTACTTC. It encodes CATSRDGGVAEQYF.

The genes are TRBV9 and TRBJ1-3; D may be TRBD1 (6 bases). Deletions cut 4 bases from V and 3 bases from J, with 11 bases between. The CDR3 has 14 residues. Per germline, CDR1 SGDLS and CDR2 YYNGEE. Written as DNA, the CDR3 is TGTGCCAGCAGCTCAGGGGTGCGTGGAAACACCATATATTTT. Translated: CASSSGVRGNTIYF.

The count of this clone is one. The chain has TRBV28 and TRBJ2-1; a possible D gene is TRBD2 (6 bases). The CDR3 length is 13 residues. Trimming stripped 4 bases from V and 7 bases from J, with 11 bases between. CDR1 is MDHEN and CDR2 is SYDVKM in the germline V gene. CDR3 in DNA: TGTGCCAGCAGTTACTACGGACTAAATGAGCAGTTCTTC. Translated: CASSYYGLNEQFF.

This clone was counted only a few times. The V and J genes are TRBV13 and TRBJ1-2; D not resolved. Germline V gene sequence: CDR1 PRHDT, CDR2 FYEKMQ (reference sequence). Trimming shortened V by 1 base and J by 7 bases, and 13 bases separated the two germline ends. The CDR3 spans 14 residues. The CDR3: CASSLVRHVAGYTF. The CDR3 DNA follows: TGTGCCAGCAGCTTAGTCAGGCATGTAGCTGGCTACACCTTC.

The chain recombines TRBV6-5 with TRBJ1-1, with D perhaps matching TRBD1 (5 bases). Per germline, CDR1 MNHEY and CDR2 SVGAGI. The CDR3 covers 12 residues. Trimming took off 9 bases at V and 1 base at J, with 9 bases between the two ends. CDR3 DNA: TGTGCCAGTACGGGGCCGAACACTGAAGCTTTCTTT. As protein: CASTGPNTEAFF.

This clone came up a few times. V is TRBV2 and J is TRBJ2-5; D perhaps matches TRBD2 (5 bases). The V gene's germline CDR1 is SNHLY and CDR2 FYNNEI. There are 15 residues in the CDR3. Trimming cost V 6 bases and J 2 bases, with 16 bases left between them. Here the CDR3 reads CASSSAGIDQETQYF. The CDR3 coding sequence is TGTGCCAGCAGCTCCGCCGGGATAGATCAAGAGACCCAGTACTTC. The variable domain in full, completed from reference TRBV2 and TRBJ2-5, reads EPEVTQTPSHQVTQMGQEVILRCVPISNHLYFYWYRQILGQKVEFLVSFYNNEISEKSEIFDDQFSVERPDGSNFTLKIRSTKLEDSAMYFCASSSAGIDQETQYFGPGTRLLVL.